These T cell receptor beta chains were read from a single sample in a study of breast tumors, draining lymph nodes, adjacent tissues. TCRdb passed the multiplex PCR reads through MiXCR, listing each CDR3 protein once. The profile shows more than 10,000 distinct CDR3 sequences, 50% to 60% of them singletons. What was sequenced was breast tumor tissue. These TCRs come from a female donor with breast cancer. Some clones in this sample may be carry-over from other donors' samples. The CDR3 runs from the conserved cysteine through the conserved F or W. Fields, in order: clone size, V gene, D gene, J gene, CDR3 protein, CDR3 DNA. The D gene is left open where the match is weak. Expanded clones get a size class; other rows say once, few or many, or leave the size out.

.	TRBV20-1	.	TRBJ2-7	CSARDVRMYEQYF	TGCAGTGCTAGAGATGTAAGGATGTACGAGCAGTACTTC
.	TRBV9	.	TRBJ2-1	CASSPTRLPYNEQFF	TGTGCCAGCAGCCCAACTCGCCTACCCTACAATGAGCAGTTCTTC
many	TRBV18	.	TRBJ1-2	CASSPPSRGRRNYGYTF	TGTGCCAGCTCACCACCGTCCAGGGGTAGAAGAAACTATGGCTACACCTTC
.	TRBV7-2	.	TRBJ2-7	CASSLVASLQYF	TGTGCCAGCAGCTTAGTCGCCTCCCTGCAGTACTTC
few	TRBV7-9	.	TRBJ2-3	CASSLGRIDTQYF	TGTGCCAGCAGCTTGGGCCGCATAGATACGCAGTATTTT
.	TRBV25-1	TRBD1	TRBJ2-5	CASTGDSQETQYF	TGTGCCAGCACCGGGGACAGTCAAGAGACCCAGTACTTC
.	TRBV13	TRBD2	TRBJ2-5	CASSSRSSGKETQYF	TGTGCCAGCAGCTCCCGGAGTAGCGGGAAGGAGACCCAGTACTTC
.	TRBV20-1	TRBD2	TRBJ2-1	CSAVGTSSKISYNEQFF	TGCAGTGCTGTTGGGACTAGCAGCAAGATTTCCTACAATGAGCAGTTCTTC
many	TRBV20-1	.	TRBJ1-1	CSASRVLNTEAFF	TGCAGTGCTAGTCGGGTTTTGAACACTGAAGCTTTCTTT
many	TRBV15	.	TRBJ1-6	CATSSQAGLGNSPLHF	TGTGCCACCAGCAGCCAGGCTGGGTTGGGTAATTCACCCCTCCACTTT
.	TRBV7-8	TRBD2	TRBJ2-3	CASSFGGAGTDTQYF	TGTGCCAGCAGCTTCGGGGGGGCCGGTACAGATACGCAGTATTTT
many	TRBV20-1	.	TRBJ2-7	CSARIRSLPYEQYF	TGCAGTGCTAGAATCCGGTCCCTTCCGTACGAGCAGTACTTC
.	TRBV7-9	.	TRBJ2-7	CASSLADGPTEQYF	TGTGCCAGCAGCTTAGCAGACGGACCGACGGAGCAGTACTTC
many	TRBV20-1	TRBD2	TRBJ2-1	CSARVRGSGSDEQFF	TGCAGTGCTAGAGTAAGGGGTAGCGGGAGCGATGAGCAGTTCTTC